This T cell receptor beta chain emerged from a study of low-dose radiotherapy and immunotherapy resistance in tumors. Time point noted: after trial treatment. Treatment defined: LDRT plus nivolumab, ipilimumab, low-dose cyclophosphamide and aspirin (RACIN trial). Advanced solid tumors lacking tumor-infiltrating lymphocytes were present in eligible patients. V shed 0 bases, J shed 6 bases, and the junction held 14 bases outside the gene matches. The CDR3 runs to 17 residues. The germline gives CDR1 SGHNT, CDR2 YYREEE (reference sequence). TRAV and TRBV primers primed cDNA for both TCRalpha and TCRbeta. TCRs were put through 20 to 25 PCR cycles of amplification with Phusion. A constant-region primer and the V-primer adapter served as the primer pair. TCRdb reprocessed the reads via MiXCR and lists one record per CDR3 protein. The sample has under 95,000 distinct CDR3 sequences, less than 20% seen once; the top ten hold approximately 1.5%.

In this sample, this clonotype turned up many times. The specimen comprised PBMCs, sampled after low-dose radiotherapy plus immunotherapy. This sequence originates from a male donor with prostate cancer. The rearrangement links TRBV5-4 to TRBJ2-5, with 7 bases identical to TRBD1. The CDR3 DNA follows: TGTGCCAGCAGCTTGGCCGGTACAGGGGCGGTTTCAAAGACCCAGTACTTC. It is translated as CASSLAGTGAVSKTQYF.